The 27 T cell receptor beta chains given below trace back to one sample, sequenced in a study of blood T cell repertoires in COVID-19. Assay: immunoSEQ multiplex PCR; the TCRdb copy retains only in-frame clones and omits some. The sample holds some 80,000 clones, more than 75% seen once. The source material was peripheral blood. The source of these receptors is a human donor in a cohort sampled during active COVID-19.

The chain employs TRBV5-4 and TRBJ2-3, with TRBD2 identical over 13 bases. The CDR3 totals 17 residues. Germline loops: CDR1 SGHNT, CDR2 YYREEE (reference sequence). Trimming cost V 2 bases and J 5 bases; bases outside gene matches: 8. The CDR3 coding sequence is TGTGCCAGCAGCTTACGGACTAGCGGGAGATCGGAAGATACGCAGTATTTT. Residues: CASSLRTSGRSEDTQYF.

The rearrangement uses TRBV6-5 and TRBJ1-1, with D uncertain. V lost 4 bases and J lost 0, with 12 bases in between. Looked up from germline, CDR1 is MNHEY and CDR2 is SVGAGI. The CDR3 consists of 15 residues. The CDR3 bases are TGTGCCAGCAGTTCTCCCAGTTTTATGAACACTGAAGCTTTCTTT. Amino acid sequence: CASSSPSFMNTEAFF.

This chain connects TRBV18 to TRBJ1-4; TRBD1 matches 8 bases. CDR1 KGHSH and CDR2 LQKENI come from the germline V gene. J lost 4 bases, V lost 4 bases, and 17 bases had no gene match. The CDR3 runs 19 residues. CDR3 protein: CASSRNRGIVQSSNEKLFF. The CDR3 nucleotides are TGTGCCAGCTCACGCAACAGGGGGATCGTCCAGTCTAGTAATGAAAAACTGTTTTTT. Combining the CDR3 with reference TRBV18 and TRBJ1-4 gives the whole variable domain NAGVMQNPRHLVRRRGQEARLRCSPMKGHSHVYWYRQLPEEGLKFMVYLQKENIIDESGMPKERFSAEFPKEGPSILRIQQVVRGDSAAYFCASSRNRGIVQSSNEKLFFGSGTQLSVL.

J is TRBJ1-1 and V is TRBV6-5; D uncertain. This CDR3 has 13 residues. Germline V gene lookup returns CDR1 MNHEY and CDR2 SVGAGI. Trimming took off 2 bases at V and 1 base at J, with 5 bases between the two ends. The CDR3 sequence: CASSYGQNTEAFF. The CDR3 DNA reads as TGTGCCAGCAGTTACGGGCAGAACACTGAAGCTTTCTTT.

The chain links TRBV2 to TRBJ2-2, with no clear D. Germline CDR1 SNHLY, CDR2 FYNNEI. V gave up 6 bases and J gave up 0 bases, with 11 bases separating them. The CDR3 spans 15 residues. The CDR3 region has the DNA TGTGCCAGCAGCTCGTTAGCAGCGAACACCGGGGAGCTGTTTTTT. Amino acid sequence: CASSSLAANTGELFF.

This chain joins TRBV6-5 and TRBJ1-6; TRBD1 matches at 9 bases. The length of the CDR3 is 15 residues. Trimming cost V 0 bases and J 9 bases; bases outside gene matches: 3. CDR1 is MNHEY, CDR2 SVGAGI, per germline. The CDR3 region has the DNA TGTGCCAGCAGTTACTCGGAGGACAGGGGTTCACCCCTCCACTTT. Translating gives CASSYSEDRGSPLHF.

V is TRBV4-3 and J is TRBJ2-5, with TRBD2 matching 7 bases. This CDR3 is built from 16 residues. The germline V gene has CDR1 LGHNA and CDR2 YSLEER. V was pared by 0 bases and J by 3 bases, with 7 bases of the junction left unmatched. CDR3 region: CASSQDRGGGEETQYF. CDR3 in DNA: TGCGCCAGCAGCCAAGATCGTGGCGGGGGAGAAGAGACCCAGTACTTC.

The rearrangement uses TRBV27 and TRBJ2-3, with a weak D call TRBD2 (7 bases). Trimming pared 2 bases from V and 5 bases from J, leaving 14 bases between. Germline assignment: CDR1 MNHEY and CDR2 SMNVEV (reference sequence). The CDR3 is 15 residues long. The CDR3 sequence: CASSLGGAGGDTQYF. CDR3 sequence (DNA): TGTGCCAGCAGTTTAGGGGGGGCTGGGGGAGATACGCAGTATTTT.

V and J are TRBV20-1 and TRBJ1-2; no clear D gene. The length of the CDR3 is 11 residues. The V and J ends lost 4 bases and 5 bases respectively, with 8 bases between them. Germline V CDR1 and CDR2: DFQATT, SNEGSKA (reference sequence). DNA for the CDR3: TGCAGTGCTAACAGAGAATATGGCTACACCTTC. Translating gives CSANREYGYTF.

The rearrangement links TRBV25-1 to TRBJ2-7, with a tentative D call TRBD2 (5 bases). This CDR3 comprises 15 residues. CDR1 is MGHDK and CDR2 is SYGVNS in the germline V gene. Trimming took off 1 base at V and 2 bases at J, with 12 bases between the two ends. The CDR3 DNA reads TGTGCCAGCAGTGAATTGGGCCCCGGGGCCTACGAGCAGTACTTC. Translating gives CASSELGPGAYEQYF.

The CDR3 sequence is CASSESTGPYMNTEAFF. The DNA of the CDR3 is TGCGCCAGCAGTGAGTCGACAGGGCCCTACATGAACACTGAAGCTTTCTTT. This chain links TRBV10-1 with TRBJ1-1, with 7 bases that match TRBD1. The CDR3 is made up of 17 amino acids. V shed 0 bases and J 0 bases; nucleotides not matched to a gene: 7. Germline V gene sequence: CDR1 WNHNN, CDR2 SYGVQD (reference sequence).

The chain has TRBV19 and TRBJ1-2; possible D gene TRBD1, 5 bases. Trimming removed 5 bases from V and 8 bases from J, with 12 bases in between. The germline gives CDR1 LNHDA, CDR2 SQIVND (reference sequence). The CDR3 is 12 amino acids. For the CDR3, the DNA is TGTGCCAGTAGTGTCCTGCAGGGCGGCTACACCTTC. This gives the protein CASSVLQGGYTF. The full variable domain, rest sourced from reference TRBV19 and TRBJ1-2, is DGGITQSPKYLFRKEGQNVTLSCEQNLNHDAMYWYRQDPGQGLRLIYYSQIVNDFQKGDIAEGYSVSREKKESFPLTVTSAQKNPTAFYLCASSVLQGGYTFGSGTRLTVV.

The chain employs TRBV9 and TRBJ2-3; maybe TRBD2 (7 bases). The CDR3 has 19 residues. The germline V gene has CDR1 SGDLS and CDR2 YYNGEE. Trimming left V 0 bases short and J 4 bases short, with 24 bases between. CDR3 region: CASSVGPWRAGAPPDTQYF. DNA of the CDR3: TGTGCCAGCAGCGTAGGCCCCTGGCGGGCGGGGGCCCCCCCAGATACGCAGTATTTT.

As regards this clone: Other DNA variants within this sample encode the same CDR3. This chain connects TRBV5-6 to TRBJ1-5; D is unresolved. The length of the CDR3 is 14 residues. Germline lookup yields CDR1 SGHDT and CDR2 YYEEEE. Trimming removed 0 bases at V and 1 base at J, with 5 bases between. The CDR3 loop is CASSLDRSNQPQHF. CDR3 DNA sequence: TGTGCCAGCAGCTTGGACAGAAGCAATCAGCCCCAGCATTTT.

This sequence joins TRBV10-1 and TRBJ2-7; 10 bases fit TRBD2. The V and J ends lost 0 bases and 5 bases, in that order; junction bases with no gene match: 4. CDR1 and CDR2 from the germline V gene are WNHNN and SYGVQD (reference sequence). This CDR3 is built from 15 residues. The CDR3 is CASSESLAGVNEQYF. In DNA, the CDR3 is TGCGCCAGCAGTGAGTCCCTAGCGGGAGTGAACGAGCAGTACTTC.

The V and J genes are TRBV19 and TRBJ1-5; 7 positions agree with TRBD1. The CDR3 extends over 14 amino acids. V shed 6 bases, J shed 5 bases, and the junction held 7 bases outside the gene matches. Germline V lookup: CDR1 LNHDA, CDR2 SQIVND (reference sequence). The CDR3 bases are TGTGCCAGTAGAGCGGACAGGTGGGATCAGCCCCAGCATTTT. The encoded protein is CASRADRWDQPQHF.

This clone was seen a few times. The chain joins TRBV5-1 to TRBJ1-2, with 7 bases aligning to TRBD1. The CDR3 runs 13 residues. Losses at the gene ends were 4 bases for V and 2 bases for J; bases not matched to a gene: 2. Germline CDR1 and CDR2: SGHRS and YFSETQ. The CDR3 bases are TGCGCCAGCAGCCAGGGACAGAACTATGGCTACACCTTC. It specifies CASSQGQNYGYTF.

This rearrangement joins TRBV6-5 to TRBJ2-1; the D gene is possibly TRBD2 (7 bases). The germline V gene encodes CDR1 MNHEY and CDR2 SVGAGI. The V gene lost 10 bases and the J gene lost 7 bases, with 20 bases spanning the gap. The CDR3 has 14 residues. The CDR3 nucleotides are TGTGCCACCAGCCCCAGGGGAGGGGAAAATGAGCAGTTCTTC. Translated, it gives CATSPRGGENEQFF.

This chain joins TRBV9 and TRBJ2-7; maybe TRBD2 (8 bases). Germline V gene lookup returns CDR1 SGDLS and CDR2 YYNGEE. The V end was cut by 4 bases, the J end by 3 bases, with 17 bases between. This CDR3 contains 15 residues. The CDR3 region has the DNA TGTGCCAGCAGCCCGACGGGAGGGGGCATCTACGAGCAGTACTTC. It is translated as CASSPTGGGIYEQYF.

V gene TRBV3-1 (or the pseudogene TRBV3-2) combines with J gene TRBJ2-7; no reliable D call. V was pared by 2 bases and J by 4 bases, with 6 bases between. The CDR3 extends over 12 amino acids. Germline V gene sequence: CDR1 LGHDT, CDR2 YNNKEL (reference sequence). CDR3 nucleotide sequence: TGTGCCAGCAGCCAATTGTCGTACGAGCAGTACTTC. This codes for CASSQLSYEQYF.

This clone appeared once. The chain links TRBV18 to TRBJ2-4, with TRBD1 matching 7 bases. Germline assignment: CDR1 KGHSH and CDR2 LQKENI. CDR3 length equals 14 residues. Trimming cost V 3 bases and J 8 bases; bases outside gene matches: 7. CDR3 amino acids: CASSPQTGRDIQYF. The CDR3 DNA is TGTGCCAGCTCACCTCAGACAGGGCGGGACATTCAGTACTTC. The whole variable domain, filled in from reference TRBV18 and TRBJ2-4, reads NAGVMQNPRHLVRRRGQEARLRCSPMKGHSHVYWYRQLPEEGLKFMVYLQKENIIDESGMPKERFSAEFPKEGPSILRIQQVVRGDSAAYFCASSPQTGRDIQYFGAGTRLSVL.

V gene TRBV5-1 combines with J gene TRBJ2-3, with 10 bases aligning to TRBD2. The V and J ends lost 4 bases and 0 bases, in that order; junction bases with no gene match: 5. Germline V CDR1 and CDR2: SGHRS, YFSETQ. The CDR3 contains 16 residues. The CDR3 reads CASSTGLAESTDTQYF. In DNA form, the CDR3 reads TGCGCCAGCAGCACCGGACTAGCGGAAAGCACAGATACGCAGTATTTT.

V and J are TRBV2 and TRBJ1-5; possible D gene TRBD1, 5 bases. Germline V CDR1 and CDR2: SNHLY, FYNNEI. Trimming took 6 bases from V and 6 from J, leaving 12 bases between them. The CDR3 runs to 13 residues. The CDR3 reads CASRNQGFQPQHF. In nucleotides, the CDR3 is TGTGCCAGCAGGAACCAGGGTTTTCAGCCCCAGCATTTT.

The J gene is TRBJ2-2, the V gene TRBV7-9; 8 nucleotides line up with TRBD2. V shed 5 bases, J shed 4 bases, and the junction held 9 bases outside the gene matches. Germline V lookup: CDR1 SEHNR, CDR2 FQNEAQ (reference sequence). The CDR3 extends over 16 amino acids. This CDR3 is CASSPGVAGLTGELFF. The CDR3 DNA sequence: TGTGCCAGCAGCCCCGGGGTAGCGGGGCTCACCGGGGAGCTGTTTTTT.

The CDR3 loop is CASSLAAAFGEQYF. CDR3 DNA: TGCGCCAGCAGCTTGGCCGCCGCGTTCGGGGAGCAGTACTTC. The chain carries TRBV5-1 and TRBJ2-7; the D is unclear. Germline V gives CDR1 SGHRS, CDR2 YFSETQ. Trimming cost V 0 bases and J 7 bases, with 14 bases left between them. The length of the CDR3 is 14 residues. Filled out from reference TRBV5-1 and TRBJ2-7, the complete variable domain reads KAGVTQTPRYLIKTRGQQVTLSCSPISGHRSVSWYQQTPGQGLQFLFEYFSETQRNKGNFPGRFSGRQFSNSRSEMNVSTLELGDSALYLCASSLAAAFGEQYFGPGTRLTVT.

V and J are TRBV28 and TRBJ1-1; D is perhaps TRBD1 (5 bases). CDR1 is MDHEN and CDR2 is SYDVKM in the germline V gene. V lost 4 bases and J 1 base, leaving 16 bases between the germline ends. The length of the CDR3 is 16 residues. The CDR3 loop reads CASSSSPGGGNTEAFF. For the CDR3, the DNA is TGTGCCAGCAGTTCCAGCCCCGGGGGGGGGAACACTGAAGCTTTCTTT.

The chain recombines TRBV5-5 with TRBJ1-5, with D maybe TRBD1 (5 bases). CDR3 length equals 14 residues. V shed 2 bases and J shed 6 bases, with 12 bases lying between them. The germline CDR1 and CDR2 sequences are SGHKS and YYEKEE (reference sequence). The CDR3 is CASSFGQGGQPQHF. The DNA for the CDR3 is TGTGCCAGCAGCTTCGGGCAGGGTGGTCAGCCCCAGCATTTT. Based on the CDR3 plus reference TRBV5-5 and TRBJ1-5, the full variable domain is DAGVTQSPTHLIKTRGQQVTLRCSPISGHKSVSWYQQVLGQGPQFIFQYYEKEERGRGNFPDRFSARQFPNYSSELNVNALLLGDSALYLCASSFGQGGQPQHFGDGTRLSIL.